These T cell receptor beta chains were read from a single sample in a study of shared clonotypes between healthy human individuals. This table comes from immunoSEQ multiplex PCR, and its TCRdb copy is limited to in-frame clones, with some not included. The table includes 2 million or so clones, about 94% detected once. Sequencing input: naive CD8+ T cells sorted from blood. These receptors were taken from a man aged 18 to 30 in good health. Each CDR3 is given with its conserved first and last residue. D genes are given only for firm matches. Rows may omit the clone size; those that give it use once, few, many or a size class.

>.|TRBJ2-6|TRBV13|TRBD2
CASSPRREAGGTSGANVLTF
TGTGCCAGCAGCCCTCGTCGGGAAGCGGGGGGAACCTCTGGGGCCAACGTCCTGACTTTC
>.|TRBJ1-1|TRBV5-5|.
CASSFFDRDTEAFF
TGTGCCAGCAGCTTTTTTGACCGAGACACTGAAGCTTTCTTT
>.|TRBJ2-1|TRBV2|TRBD1
CASSGDRGHEQFF
TGTGCCAGCAGTGGGGACAGGGGACATGAGCAGTTCTTC
>.|TRBJ2-7|TRBV4-2|TRBD1
CASSPDRGEEQYF
TGTGCCAGCAGCCCGGACAGGGGGGAAGAGCAGTACTTC
>.|TRBJ1-2|TRBV19|.
CASSPLQGSFYGYTF
TGTGCCAGTAGTCCACTACAGGGATCGTTCTATGGCTACACCTTC
>.|TRBJ2-7|TRBV5-4|TRBD2
CASSFRGSSYEQYF
TGTGCCAGCAGCTTCCGCGGGAGCTCCTACGAGCAGTACTTC
>.|TRBJ1-5|TRBV19|.
CASSKETYSNQPQHF
TGTGCCAGTAGTAAGGAGACCTATAGCAATCAGCCCCAGCATTTT
>.|TRBJ1-2|TRBV6-5|.
CASSYSGVWGYTF
TGTGCCAGCAGTTACTCTGGGGTCTGGGGCTACACCTTC
>.|TRBJ2-2|TRBV6-5|TRBD2
CASSWKRGATGELFF
TGTGCCAGCAGTTGGAAGCGGGGGGCAACCGGGGAGCTGTTTTTT
>.|TRBJ2-7|TRBV7-2|.
CASSLGRGPSYEQYF
TGTGCCAGCAGCTTAGGGCGGGGGCCCTCCTACGAGCAGTACTTC
>.|TRBJ2-2|TRBV15|TRBD1
CATTPGTGSYTGELFF
TGTGCCACCACCCCTGGGACAGGATCTTACACCGGGGAGCTGTTTTTT
>.|TRBJ2-7|TRBV27|.
CASRSGTDYYEQYF
TGTGCCAGCAGGTCCGGGACGGACTACTACGAGCAGTACTTC
>once|TRBJ1-6|TRBV9|.
CASSVSGGQSPLHF
TGTGCCAGCAGCGTGTCGGGGGGTCAGTCACCCCTCCACTTT
>.|TRBJ2-4|TRBV13|TRBD2
CASSLLAGGTNIQYF
TGTGCCAGCAGCTTACTAGCGGGAGGAACGAACATTCAGTACTTC
>.|TRBJ2-2|TRBV19|TRBD1
CASSYQGQALGELFF
TGTGCCAGTAGTTATCAGGGACAGGCCCTAGGGGAGCTGTTTTTT
>.|TRBJ2-5|TRBV5-4|.
CASSWGGMLETQYF
TGTGCCAGCAGCTGGGGTGGGATGCTGGAGACCCAGTACTTC
>.|TRBJ2-5|TRBV27|TRBD2
CASKMLAGQETQYF
TGTGCCAGCAAGATGCTAGCGGGGCAAGAGACCCAGTACTTC
>once|TRBJ2-1|TRBV9|TRBD1
CASSVARDRGPVEQFF
TGTGCCAGCAGCGTAGCCCGGGACAGGGGGCCGGTTGAGCAGTTCTTC
>.|TRBJ2-1|TRBV6-5|TRBD2
CATGGGDEQFF
TGTGCCACCGGCGGGGGAGATGAGCAGTTCTTC
>.|TRBJ2-3|TRBV7-9|.
CASSLWQGGEADTQYF
TGTGCCAGCAGCTTATGGCAGGGGGGCGAGGCAGATACGCAGTATTTT
>.|TRBJ1-1|TRBV5-1|TRBD1
CASSAARDSNTEAFF
TGCGCCAGCAGCGCTGCTCGGGACAGTAACACTGAAGCTTTCTTT
>.|TRBJ2-7|TRBV27|TRBD1
CASRLSPGTGSYEQYF
TGTGCCAGCAGGCTCTCCCCAGGGACAGGGTCCTACGAGCAGTACTTC
>.|TRBJ1-6|TRBV5-1|.
CASSLEFSGLGWTLHF
TGCGCCAGCAGCTTGGAATTTTCAGGATTAGGTTGGACCCTCCACTTT
>.|TRBJ2-7|TRBV28|.
CASSFRGGYEQYF
TGTGCCAGCAGTTTCAGGGGGGGCTACGAGCAGTACTTC
>.|TRBJ2-2|TRBV2|TRBD1
CASRPALGGQYTGELFF
TGTGCCAGCAGGCCGGCGTTAGGGGGCCAGTACACCGGGGAGCTGTTTTTT
>.|TRBJ2-6|TRBV19|.
CASSGPEGAGGPTSRSGANVLTF
TGTGCCAGTAGTGGCCCCGAGGGGGCGGGGGGTCCAACCTCGCGCTCTGGGGCCAACGTCCTGACTTTC
>.|TRBJ2-7|TRBV6-1|TRBD2
CASSARLAGGSYEQYF
TGTGCCAGCAGTGCGAGGCTAGCGGGGGGTTCCTACGAGCAGTACTTC
>.|TRBJ2-7|TRBV15|TRBD2
CATSTGLAEEYEQYF
TGTGCCACCAGCACCGGACTAGCGGAAGAGTACGAGCAGTACTTC
>.|TRBJ1-1|TRBV18|.
CASSPLTGAHTEAFF
TGTGCCAGCTCACCCCTGACGGGCGCACACACTGAAGCTTTCTTT
>few|TRBJ1-2|TRBV27|.
CASSLIQGGRDGYTF
TGTGCCAGCAGTCTCATCCAGGGTGGTAGGGATGGCTACACCTTC
>.|TRBJ2-7|TRBV4-1|.
CASSQEAGHYFEQYF
TGCGCCAGCAGCCAAGAGGCGGGACATTATTTTGAGCAGTACTTC
>.|TRBJ2-1|TRBV6-1|.
CASSDRDWRTEEQFF
TGTGCCAGCAGTGATCGGGACTGGCGGACAGAAGAGCAGTTCTTC
>.|TRBJ2-3|TRBV9|.
CASSAEGGISTDTQYF
TGTGCCAGCAGCGCCGAAGGCGGAATCTCCACAGATACGCAGTATTTT
>.|TRBJ2-3|TRBV9|.
CASSVLVGADTQYF
TGTGCCAGCAGCGTACTAGTGGGGGCTGATACGCAGTATTTT
>.|TRBJ2-7|TRBV7-9|.
CASSQTGLSDEQYF
TGTGCCAGCAGCCAAACAGGGCTCTCAGACGAGCAGTACTTC
>.|TRBJ2-5|TRBV9|TRBD2
CASSADSGGSQETQYF
TGTGCCAGCAGCGCAGATAGCGGGGGATCGCAAGAGACCCAGTACTTC